The clone carrying this T cell receptor beta chain showed up many times. This record comes from a study of T cells after yellow fever vaccination. The V segment lost 7 bases and the J segment 6 bases; nucleotides outside the gene matches: 10. Germline V gives CDR1 SQVTM, CDR2 ANQGSEA. The CDR3 has 13 amino acids. MiXCR, applied by TCRdb to the 5' RACE reads, yields one record per CDR3 protein. Of about 550,000 distinct CDR3 sequences in the sample, under 25% were seen once. This clonotype was sampled from a young man who received the YFV17D yellow fever vaccine. The specimen comprised PBMCs, sampled 15 days after the yellow fever booster vaccination. The gene calls are TRBV29-1 and TRBJ2-7, with TRBD1 matching over 9 bases. The CDR3 DNA reads TGCAGCGCTACCGGGACAGGGAACTCCGAGCAGTACTTC. It translates to CSATGTGNSEQYF.